One sample yielded the 26 T cell receptor beta chains listed below, sequenced in a study of T cells in Graves' hyperthyroidism and ophthalmopathy. RNA transcripts gave rise to amplified TCR beta CDR3 regions. TCR CDR3 regions were first amplified by RT-PCR with HTBI primers. TCRdb passed the multiplex PCR reads through MiXCR, listing each CDR3 protein once. This sample has around 520,000 distinct CDR3 sequences; approximately 15% occur once, and the top ten carry over 15%. The material sequenced was blood. These TCRs come from a woman aged 18-29 years with Graves' hyperthyroidism.

This clonotype has a handful of counts. The chain has TRBV7-8 and TRBJ1-4, with D perhaps TRBD1 (5 bases). The V gene's germline CDR1 is SGHVS and CDR2 FQNEAQ. V lost 5 bases and J lost 6, with 16 bases in between. The CDR3 runs 15 residues. CDR3 sequence: CASSRGRKGDEKLFF. The CDR3 nucleotides read TGTGCCAGCAGCCGCGGACGGAAAGGGGATGAAAAACTGTTTTTT.

This clonotype showed up many times. V and J are TRBV5-5 and TRBJ2-1, with D unresolved. Trimming shortened V by 1 base and J by 6 bases, and 8 bases separated the two germline ends. The CDR3 runs 13 residues. The germline gives CDR1 SGHKS, CDR2 YYEKEE (reference sequence). The CDR3 DNA sequence: TGTGCCAGCAGCTTGAACAGTATCAATGAGCAGTTCTTC. It codes for CASSLNSINEQFF.

This clonotype has more than one count but fewer than ten. The chain uses TRBV13 and TRBJ2-7; D may match TRBD1 or TRBD2 (5 bases each). The ends were cut back, 3 bases at V and 0 bases at J, with 12 bases in the middle. The CDR3 sequence is 15 residues long. Germline CDR1 reads PRHDT; CDR2 reads FYEKMQ (reference sequence). In nucleotides, the CDR3 is TGTGCCAGCAGCTTGTGGGCAGGGAGCTCCTACGAGCAGTACTTC. Its protein product is CASSLWAGSSYEQYF.

This clonotype occurred many times. This rearrangement joins TRBV12-3 or TRBV12-4 to TRBJ1-5, with TRBD1 matching 10 bases. CDR3 length: 14 residues. The V gene end was trimmed by 5 bases and the J gene end by 6 bases; junction bases not matched to a gene: 4. The CDR3 spells CASSDRGRPQPQHF. CDR3 DNA sequence: TGTGCCAGCAGTGACAGGGGGCGACCTCAGCCCCAGCATTTT.

This clonotype was observed many times. The gene calls are TRBV7-3 and TRBJ2-1; 9 bases align to TRBD1. The CDR3 is 16 amino acids. Germline V lookup: CDR1 SGHTA, CDR2 FQGTGA. The trim removed 5 bases at V and 7 bases at J, leaving 12 bases unmatched. The CDR3 loop is CASSQALGTGRNEQFF. The CDR3 DNA follows: TGTGCCAGCAGCCAAGCCCTAGGGACAGGGAGGAATGAGCAGTTCTTC.

This clonotype showed up many times. V is TRBV19 and J is TRBJ1-3; tentative D call: TRBD1 (6 bases). Germline CDR1 is LNHDA and CDR2 is SQIVND (reference sequence). Trimming shortened V by 8 bases and J by 8 bases, and 13 bases separated the two germline ends. This CDR3 is built from 12 residues. The CDR3 here is CASWGAGDTIYF. Here the CDR3 DNA reads TGTGCCAGTTGGGGGGCAGGGGACACCATATATTTT.

In its sample, this clonotype was seen many times. The rearrangement uses TRBV12-3 or TRBV12-4 and TRBJ2-1; 8 bases line up with TRBD2. The CDR3 contains 13 residues. V shed 6 bases and J 12 bases; nucleotides not matched to a gene: 10. The CDR3 DNA reads as TGTGCCAGCAGCACCACTAGCGGAGGTTGGCAGTTCTTC. As protein: CASSTTSGGWQFF.

This clonotype was observed at least ten times. The chain combines TRBV2 with TRBJ2-1; 9 bases fit TRBD2. There are 18 residues in the CDR3. Germline values: CDR1 SNHLY, CDR2 FYNNEI. The ends lost 8 bases at V and 7 bases at J; junction bases unmatched: 21. The CDR3 sequence: CASGTGPQNSGRLNEQFF. The CDR3 DNA follows: TGTGCCAGCGGGACCGGGCCTCAAAATAGCGGGAGATTGAATGAGCAGTTCTTC.

This clonotype was observed a few times. The chain combines TRBV7-9 with TRBJ1-2; D remains unclear. V lost 5 bases and J lost 7, with 11 bases in between. The germline V gene has CDR1 SEHNR and CDR2 FQNEAQ (reference sequence). The CDR3 has 12 residues. CDR3 coding DNA: TGTGCCAGCAGCGGTAACACGATTGGCTACACCTTC. This encodes CASSGNTIGYTF.

The chain combines TRBV24-1 with TRBJ2-7, with 10 bases identical to TRBD2. V trimming: 5 bases; J trimming: 3 bases; junction bases outside the gene matches: 9. The germline CDR1 and CDR2 sequences are KGHDR and SFDVKD. The CDR3 totals 16 residues. The CDR3, as DNA: TGTGCCACCAGTGGGTCGTCAGCGGGAGGGCGCTACGAGCAGTACTTC. Its translation is CATSGSSAGGRYEQYF.

This clonotype was found many times. The J gene is TRBJ2-2, the V gene TRBV5-1; TRBD1 might be the D (6 bases). CDR3 size: 17 residues. Trimming cost V 4 bases and J 5 bases, with 21 bases left between them. The germline V gene has CDR1 SGHRS and CDR2 YFSETQ. The CDR3 loop is CASSKKSGHSSTGELFF. The DNA for the CDR3 is TGCGCCAGCAGCAAAAAGTCGGGACATTCGTCTACCGGGGAGCTGTTTTTT.

J is TRBJ2-2 and V is TRBV18, with 9 bases lining up with TRBD2. CDR3 length: 16 residues. Germline V gene sequence: CDR1 KGHSH, CDR2 LQKENI. Losses at the gene ends were 4 bases for V and 6 bases for J; bases not matched to a gene: 9. CDR3 sequence reads: CASSLGSSGTAGELFF. CDR3 coding DNA: TGTGCCAGCTCACTCGGATCTAGCGGGACTGCCGGGGAGCTGTTTTTT.

Worth noting for this clonotype: A much bigger clone sits one base away, suggesting this may be a read error. This chain joins TRBV6-2 or TRBV6-3 and TRBJ1-1, with a tentative D call TRBD1 (6 bases). Per germline, CDR1 MNHEY and CDR2 SVGEGT. V gave up 8 bases and J gave up 1 base, with 11 bases separating them. The CDR3 runs to 13 residues. The chain's CDR3 is CASGWGQNTEAFF. The CDR3 DNA reads as TGTGCCAGCGGTTGGGGGCAGAACACTGAAGCTTTCTTT.

This clonotype has more than one count but fewer than ten. J is TRBJ2-1 and V is TRBV27, with 7 bases aligning to TRBD2. V lost 11 bases, J lost 3 bases, and 7 bases stayed unmatched. CDR3 length: 13 residues. Germline values: CDR1 MNHEY, CDR2 SMNVEV (reference sequence). The CDR3 DNA reads TGTGCCGCGGGACTAACCTTCTACAATGAGCAGTTCTTC. Amino acid sequence: CAAGLTFYNEQFF.

This clonotype was seen many times. The rearrangement links TRBV30 to TRBJ2-7; a possible D gene is TRBD2 (5 bases). Trimming took 5 bases from V and 6 from J, leaving 17 bases between them. CDR1 GTSNPN and CDR2 SVGIG come from the germline V gene (reference sequence). There are 13 residues in the CDR3. CDR3 DNA: TGTGCCTGGTCAGGAAATTTAGGAGGCGAGCAGTACTTC. This translates into CAWSGNLGGEQYF.

This clonotype has at least ten counts. V is TRBV19 and J is TRBJ2-2; D unresolved. The CDR3 is 14 residues long. Germline V lookup: CDR1 LNHDA, CDR2 SQIVND (reference sequence). The V end was cut by 3 bases, the J end by 1 base, with 6 bases between. For the CDR3, the DNA is TGTGCCAGTAGTATCACAGTGAACACCGGGGAGCTGTTTTTT. It yields the protein CASSITVNTGELFF.

The table lists this clonotype with many counts. The V call is TRBV7-2, the J call TRBJ1-1; perhaps TRBD1 as D (5 bases). Trimming took off 2 bases at V and 4 bases at J, with 11 bases between the two ends. The CDR3 is made up of 14 amino acids. In germline, CDR1 is SGHTA, CDR2 FQGNSA. The CDR3 is CASSLMAQGTEAFF. DNA of the CDR3: TGTGCCAGCAGCTTAATGGCTCAGGGCACTGAAGCTTTCTTT.

This clonotype has at least ten counts. The chain carries TRBV30 and TRBJ1-1; D is unresolved. Trimming left V 0 bases short and J 0 bases short, with 8 bases between. CDR3 length: 14 residues. The V gene's germline CDR1 is GTSNPN and CDR2 SVGIG (reference sequence). This chain's CDR3 is CAWSVNPVNTEAFF. CDR3 nucleotide sequence: TGTGCCTGGAGTGTAAACCCGGTGAACACTGAAGCTTTCTTT.

The chain uses TRBV20-1 and TRBJ2-3; 7 positions match TRBD2. CDR3 length: 12 residues. Losses at the gene ends were 3 bases for V and 6 bases for J; bases not matched to a gene: 3. Germline V gene sequence: CDR1 DFQATT, CDR2 SNEGSKA (reference sequence). CDR3 DNA sequence: TGCAGTGCTAGCGGGAGGCTTGATACGCAGTATTTT. Translated, it gives CSASGRLDTQYF.

At least ten counts were recorded for this clonotype. J is TRBJ2-5 and V is TRBV10-3; a weak D match, TRBD2 (6 bases). This CDR3 is built from 15 residues. The germline CDR1 and CDR2 sequences are ENHRY and SYGVKD. V lost 4 bases, J lost 5 bases, and 17 bases lay in between. The CDR3 region has the DNA TGTGCCATCAGTGCGACGACTAGAGGGGATGAGACCCAGTACTTC. Its protein product is CAISATTRGDETQYF.

In this sample, this clonotype turned up many times. The CDR3 coding sequence is TGTGCCAGCTCACCGGACAGAGCCAAAAACATTCAGTACTTC. This translates into CASSPDRAKNIQYF. The chain couples TRBV18 to TRBJ2-4, with TRBD1 as a possible D gene (6 bases). Trimming removed 3 bases at V and 0 bases at J, with 6 bases between. The germline V gene encodes CDR1 KGHSH and CDR2 LQKENI. The CDR3 extends over 14 amino acids.

This clonotype occurred many times. CDR3 DNA sequence: TGCAGCGTTGATGACTCCGCGACAGTTGAAGCTTTCTTT. Protein: CSVDDSATVEAFF. The chain has TRBV29-1 and TRBJ1-1; D is perhaps TRBD1 (5 bases). The CDR3 loop spans 13 amino acids. The germline V gene has CDR1 SQVTM and CDR2 ANQGSEA. V lost 3 bases to trimming and J lost 7 bases, with 15 bases between them. Variable domain in full (rest from reference TRBV29-1 and TRBJ1-1): SAVISQKPSRDICQRGTSLTIQCQVDSQVTMMFWYRQQPGQSLTLIATANQGSEATYESGFVIDKFPISRPNLTFSTLTVSNMSPEDSSIYLCSVDDSATVEAFFGQGTRLTVV.

The chain uses TRBV28 and TRBJ1-2; 8 nucleotides line up with TRBD1. Germline V CDR1 and CDR2: MDHEN, SYDVKM. CDR3 size: 16 residues. The ends lost 6 bases at V and 0 bases at J; junction bases unmatched: 9. Here the CDR3 reads CASSLAWTGPNYGYTF. For the CDR3, the DNA is TGTGCCAGCAGCCTCGCTTGGACAGGGCCTAACTATGGCTACACCTTC.

Many counts were recorded for this clonotype. This chain joins TRBV28 and TRBJ2-2, with D perhaps TRBD1 or TRBD2 (5 bases each). The length of the CDR3 is 15 residues. The V gene lost 6 bases and the J gene lost 4 bases, with 15 bases spanning the gap. Per the germline V gene, CDR1 is MDHEN and CDR2 is SYDVKM. The CDR3 region has the DNA TGTGCCAGCAGCGGGGACCTCCGGGGCACCGGGGAGCTGTTTTTT. This translates into CASSGDLRGTGELFF. Full variable domain (rest looked up from reference TRBV28 and TRBJ2-2): DVKVTQSSRYLVKRTGEKVFLECVQDMDHENMFWYRQDPGLGLRLIYFSYDVKMKEKGDIPEGYSVSREKKERFSLILESASTNQTSMYLCASSGDLRGTGELFFGEGSRLTVL.

The table lists this clonotype with many counts. This chain connects TRBV14 to TRBJ1-6; TRBD1 matches at 7 bases. The V gene end was trimmed by 7 bases and the J gene end by 9 bases; junction bases not matched to a gene: 6. Germline V gene data show CDR1 as SGHDN and CDR2 as FVKESK. CDR3 length equals 13 residues. The CDR3: CASTTGVGSPLHF. Written as DNA, the CDR3 is TGTGCCAGCACCACAGGGGTGGGTTCACCCCTCCACTTT.

Points on this clonotype: With a much larger clone just one base away, this may be a read error. The conserved phenylalanine or tryptophan is not found at the CDR3 terminus, so this likely reflects a read error. The chain joins TRBV12-3 or TRBV12-4 to TRBJ2-3; possibly TRBD1 for D (6 bases). The V gene lost 6 bases and the J gene lost 0 bases, with 13 bases spanning the gap. The CDR3 runs 15 residues. The CDR3 is CASSPGTSSTDTQYL. Here the CDR3 DNA reads TGTGCCAGCAGCCCCGGGACAAGTAGCACAGATACGCAGTATCTT.